A single sample is the source of the 9 T cell receptor beta chains below, sequenced in a study of human T cells and chemical hapten exposure. TCRdb redid the calling of the RACE reads with MiXCR, one entry per CDR3 protein. The sample yields around 190,000 distinct CDR3 sequences, about 20% seen once. Time point meaning: patch test 1, 2 weeks after DPC sensitization. Treatment reported: therapeutic diphenylcyclopropenone sensitization with weekly scalp DPC. Here the sequenced sample was whole blood, taken in connection with sensitization to the hapten diphenylcyclopropenone (DPC). Receptors were obtained from a woman aged 45-65 years with alopecia areata. Some clones in this sample may be carry-over from other donors' samples.

This clonotype was seen at least ten times. V is TRBV6-5 and J is TRBJ1-5; 7 nucleotides line up with TRBD1. J was trimmed by 4 bases and V by 6 bases; bases with no gene match: 9. Germline-derived CDR1 and CDR2 are MNHEY and SVGAGI. The CDR3 consists of 15 residues. CDR3 region: CASRRDSGRNQPQHF. The CDR3 DNA sequence: TGTGCCAGCAGACGGGACAGTGGGAGAAATCAGCCCCAGCATTTT.

This chain links TRBV3-1 with TRBJ1-6; the match to TRBD1 covers 9 bases. V shed 3 bases, J shed 10 bases, and the junction held 10 bases outside the gene matches. Germline V gene lookup returns CDR1 LGHDT and CDR2 YNNKEL (reference sequence). The length of the CDR3 is 16 residues. The CDR3 region is CASSHGTGQRVSPLHF. CDR3 coding DNA: TGTGCCAGCAGCCATGGGACAGGGCAGAGGGTCTCACCCCTCCACTTT.

This clonotype was detected only a few times. This chain uses TRBV15 with TRBJ2-3; 10 bases are shared with TRBD2. Germline CDR1 LNHNV, CDR2 YYDKDF (reference sequence). The trim removed 1 base at V and 6 bases at J, leaving 16 bases unmatched. The CDR3 covers 19 residues. For the CDR3, the DNA is TGTGCCACCAGCAGAGTACCTAGCGGGAGCCAGACCTCTAGGGATACGCAGTATTTT. Residues: CATSRVPSGSQTSRDTQYF.

This clonotype was seen a few times. The V and J genes are TRBV12-3 or TRBV12-4 and TRBJ2-2; 7 nucleotides agree with TRBD2. The ends lost 10 bases at V and 5 bases at J; junction bases unmatched: 13. The CDR3 is 15 residues long. The CDR3, as DNA: TGTGCCACCCTGTCCGCGGGAGTTGGGACCGGGGAGCTGTTTTTT. It is translated as CATLSAGVGTGELFF.

This sequence joins TRBV5-1 and TRBJ2-1, with TRBD1 matching over 10 bases. Losses at the gene ends were 4 bases for V and 3 bases for J; bases not matched to a gene: 4. Germline CDR1 reads SGHRS; CDR2 reads YFSETQ. The CDR3 has 15 residues. In DNA, the CDR3 is TGCGCCAGCAGCGAGGACAGGGGGTACTACAATGAGCAGTTCTTC. Its protein product is CASSEDRGYYNEQFF.

This clonotype was seen ten or more times. The chain carries TRBV29-1 and TRBJ2-5; D ambiguous. The V end lost 8 bases, the J end lost 3 bases, and 13 bases lay between the germline ends. The CDR3 totals 12 residues. Germline assignment: CDR1 SQVTM and CDR2 ANQGSEA. Here the CDR3 reads CSIQLFKETQYF. The CDR3 DNA follows: TGCAGCATACAGCTTTTTAAAGAGACCCAGTACTTC. Full variable domain (outside the CDR3, taken from reference TRBV29-1 and TRBJ2-5): SAVISQKPSRDICQRGTSLTIQCQVDSQVTMMFWYRQQPGQSLTLIATANQGSEATYESGFVIDKFPISRPNLTFSTLTVSNMSPEDSSIYLCSIQLFKETQYFGPGTRLLVL.

In this sample, this clonotype turned up a few times. This chain links TRBV7-9 with TRBJ2-7; 9 bases align to TRBD1. V dropped 5 bases and J dropped 0; count of bases not matched to a gene: 2. CDR1 and CDR2 from the germline V gene are SEHNR and FQNEAQ (reference sequence). CDR3 size: 14 residues. CDR3 sequence reads: CASSGQGSSYEQYF. CDR3 nucleotide sequence: TGTGCCAGCAGCGGACAGGGGAGCTCCTACGAGCAGTACTTC.

The rearrangement uses TRBV12-3 or TRBV12-4 and TRBJ2-7; no firm D call. The CDR3 is made up of 13 amino acids. The V gene lost 6 bases and the J gene lost 6 bases, with 15 bases spanning the gap. CDR3 protein: CASRLFEVSEQYF. As DNA, the CDR3 is TGTGCCAGCAGGTTGTTTGAGGTTAGCGAGCAGTACTTC.

This chain links TRBV5-1 with TRBJ2-1; 8 bases line up with TRBD1. CDR1 is SGHRS and CDR2 is YFSETQ in the germline V gene. CDR3 size: 14 residues. V shed 0 bases, J shed 6 bases, and the junction held 2 bases outside the gene matches. Written as DNA, the CDR3 is TGCGCCAGCAGCTTGGGGACAGGGTCCAATGAGCAGTTCTTC. This encodes CASSLGTGSNEQFF.